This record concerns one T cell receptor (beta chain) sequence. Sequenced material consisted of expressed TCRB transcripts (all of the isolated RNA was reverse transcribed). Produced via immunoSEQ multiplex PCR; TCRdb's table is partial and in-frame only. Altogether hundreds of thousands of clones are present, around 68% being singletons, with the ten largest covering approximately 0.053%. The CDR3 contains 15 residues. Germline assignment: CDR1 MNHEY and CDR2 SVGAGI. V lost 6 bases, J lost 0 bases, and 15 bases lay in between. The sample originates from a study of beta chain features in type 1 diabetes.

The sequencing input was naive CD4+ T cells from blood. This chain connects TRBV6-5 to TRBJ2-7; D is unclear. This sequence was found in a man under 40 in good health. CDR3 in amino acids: CASSRPGRSSYEQYF. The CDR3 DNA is TGTGCCAGCAGCCGCCCCGGAAGGAGCTCCTACGAGCAGTACTTC.